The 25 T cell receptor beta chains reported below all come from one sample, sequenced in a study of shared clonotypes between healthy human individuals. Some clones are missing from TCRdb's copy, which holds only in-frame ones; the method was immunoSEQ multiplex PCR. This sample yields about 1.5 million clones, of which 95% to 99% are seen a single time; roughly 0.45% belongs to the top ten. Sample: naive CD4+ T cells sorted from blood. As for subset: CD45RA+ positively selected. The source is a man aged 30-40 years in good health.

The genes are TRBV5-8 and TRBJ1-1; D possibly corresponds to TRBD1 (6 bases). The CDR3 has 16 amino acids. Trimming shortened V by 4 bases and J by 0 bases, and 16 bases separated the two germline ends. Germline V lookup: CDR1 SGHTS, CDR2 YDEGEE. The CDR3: CASSDRGRGMNTEAFF. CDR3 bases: TGTGCCAGCAGCGACCGGGGGCGCGGGATGAACACTGAAGCTTTCTTT.

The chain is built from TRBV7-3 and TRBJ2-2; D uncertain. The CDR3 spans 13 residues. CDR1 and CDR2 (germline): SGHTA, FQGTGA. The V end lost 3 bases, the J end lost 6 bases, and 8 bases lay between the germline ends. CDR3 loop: CASSFSRSGELFF. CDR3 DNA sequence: TGTGCCAGCAGCTTTAGCAGGTCCGGGGAGCTGTTTTTT.

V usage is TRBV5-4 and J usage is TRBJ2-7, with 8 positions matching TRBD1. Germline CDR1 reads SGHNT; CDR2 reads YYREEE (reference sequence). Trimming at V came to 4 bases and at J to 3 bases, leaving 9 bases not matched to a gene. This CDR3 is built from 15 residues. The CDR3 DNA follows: TGTGCCAGCAGCCAAAACTCGGACAGGGTCTACGAGCAGTACTTC. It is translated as CASSQNSDRVYEQYF.

CDR3 sequence reads: CASSLDLAISYEQYF. The CDR3 coding sequence is TGTGCCAGCAGCTTAGATCTTGCGATCTCCTACGAGCAGTACTTC. The rearrangement joins TRBV11-2 to TRBJ2-7, with D unresolved. V was clipped by 0 bases and J by 0 bases, with 9 bases between them. The CDR3 has 15 amino acids. Germline assignment: CDR1 SGHAT and CDR2 FQNNGV. Drawing the rest from reference TRBV11-2 and TRBJ2-7, the complete variable domain is EAGVAQSPRYKIIEKRQSVAFWCNPISGHATLYWYQQILGQGPKLLIQFQNNGVVDDSQLPKDRFSAERLKGVDSTLKIQPAKLEDSAVYLCASSLDLAISYEQYFGPGTRLTVT.

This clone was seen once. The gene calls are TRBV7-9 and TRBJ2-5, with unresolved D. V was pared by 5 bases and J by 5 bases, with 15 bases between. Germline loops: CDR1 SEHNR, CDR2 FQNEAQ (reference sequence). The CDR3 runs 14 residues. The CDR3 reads CASSLRIIGETQYF. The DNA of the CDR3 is TGTGCCAGCAGCCTCCGGATCATAGGGGAGACCCAGTACTTC.

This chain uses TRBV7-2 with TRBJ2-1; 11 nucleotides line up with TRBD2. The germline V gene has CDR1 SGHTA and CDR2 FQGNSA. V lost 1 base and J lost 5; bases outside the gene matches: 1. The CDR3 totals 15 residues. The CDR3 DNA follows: TGTGCCAGCAGCTTAGAGGGACTAGCGGACAATGAGCAGTTCTTC. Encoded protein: CASSLEGLADNEQFF.

Here the CDR3 reads CASSPSGRAFRDTQYF. DNA of the CDR3: TGTGCCAGCAGCCCTAGCGGGAGGGCCTTTCGGGATACGCAGTATTTT. The chain has TRBV11-3 and TRBJ2-3; 12 bases map to TRBD2. Germline loops: CDR1 SGHNT, CDR2 YENEEA. The junction had 9 bases not matched to a gene; V was cut back by 5 bases and J by 6 bases. The CDR3 is 16 residues long.

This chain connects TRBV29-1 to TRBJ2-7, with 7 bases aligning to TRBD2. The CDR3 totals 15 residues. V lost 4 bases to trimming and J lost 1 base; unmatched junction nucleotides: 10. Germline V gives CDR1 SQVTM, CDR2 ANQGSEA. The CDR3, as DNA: TGCAGCGTTGCGGCCAGCGGGAAAGTATCCTACGAGCAGTACTTC. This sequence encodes CSVAASGKVSYEQYF.

This CDR3 is CASSLAGQGPYEQYF. The CDR3 nucleotides read TGTGCCAGCAGCTTAGCGGGACAGGGGCCCTACGAGCAGTACTTC. The chain is built from TRBV7-8 and TRBJ2-7; 10 bases match TRBD1. The CDR3 is 15 residues long. Germline-derived CDR1 and CDR2 are SGHVS and FQNEAQ. The V and J ends lost 0 bases and 2 bases, in that order; junction bases with no gene match: 1. Variable domain in full (rest from reference TRBV7-8 and TRBJ2-7): GAGVSQSPRYKVAKRGQDVALRCDPISGHVSLFWYQQALGQGPEFLTYFQNEAQLDKSGLPSDRFFAERPEGSVSTLKIQRTQQEDSAVYLCASSLAGQGPYEQYFGPGTRLTVT.

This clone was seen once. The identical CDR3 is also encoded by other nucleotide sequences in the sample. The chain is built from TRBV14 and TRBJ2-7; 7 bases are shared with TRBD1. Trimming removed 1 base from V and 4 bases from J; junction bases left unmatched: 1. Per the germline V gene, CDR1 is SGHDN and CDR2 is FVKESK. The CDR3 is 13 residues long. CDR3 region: CASSQVQGYEQYF. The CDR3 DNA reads TGTGCCAGCAGCCAAGTACAGGGGTACGAGCAGTACTTC.

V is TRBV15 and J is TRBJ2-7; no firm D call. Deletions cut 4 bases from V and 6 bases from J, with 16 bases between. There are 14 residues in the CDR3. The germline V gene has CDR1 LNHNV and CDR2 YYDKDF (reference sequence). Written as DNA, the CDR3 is TGTGCCACCAGCAAATCAGGCAACATTGGCGAGCAGTACTTC. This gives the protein CATSKSGNIGEQYF.

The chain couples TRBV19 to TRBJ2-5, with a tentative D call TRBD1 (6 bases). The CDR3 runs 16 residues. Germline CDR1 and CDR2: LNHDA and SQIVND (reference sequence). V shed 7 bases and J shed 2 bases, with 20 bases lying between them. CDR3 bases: TGTGCCAGTAATGGACGCTTTGGCAGGGGTCAAGAGACCCAGTACTTC. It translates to CASNGRFGRGQETQYF.

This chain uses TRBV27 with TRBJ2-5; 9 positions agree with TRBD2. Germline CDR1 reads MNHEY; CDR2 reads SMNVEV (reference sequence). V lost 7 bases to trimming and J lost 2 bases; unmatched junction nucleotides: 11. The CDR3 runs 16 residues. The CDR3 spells CASKREASPLQETQYF. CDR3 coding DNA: TGTGCCAGCAAGCGGGAGGCGTCACCGTTGCAAGAGACCCAGTACTTC.

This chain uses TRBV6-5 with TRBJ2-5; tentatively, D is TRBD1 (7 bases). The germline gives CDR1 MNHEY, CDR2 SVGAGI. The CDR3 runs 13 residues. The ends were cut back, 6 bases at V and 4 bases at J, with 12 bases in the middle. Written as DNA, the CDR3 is TGTGCCAGCAGCATCCAGGGGGGAGAGACCCAGTACTTC. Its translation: CASSIQGGETQYF.

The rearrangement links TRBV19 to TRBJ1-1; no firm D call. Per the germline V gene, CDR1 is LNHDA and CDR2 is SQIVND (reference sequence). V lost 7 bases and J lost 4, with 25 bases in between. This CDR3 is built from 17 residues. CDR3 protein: CASTPVRADVGSTEAFF. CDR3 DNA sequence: TGTGCCAGTACCCCCGTGAGAGCGGACGTGGGGAGCACTGAAGCTTTCTTT.

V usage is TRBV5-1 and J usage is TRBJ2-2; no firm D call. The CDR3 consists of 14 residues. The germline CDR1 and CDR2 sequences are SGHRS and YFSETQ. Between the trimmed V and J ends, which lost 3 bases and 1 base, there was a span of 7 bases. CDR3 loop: CASSYDLNTGELFF. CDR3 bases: TGCGCCAGCAGCTACGACTTGAACACCGGGGAGCTGTTTTTT.

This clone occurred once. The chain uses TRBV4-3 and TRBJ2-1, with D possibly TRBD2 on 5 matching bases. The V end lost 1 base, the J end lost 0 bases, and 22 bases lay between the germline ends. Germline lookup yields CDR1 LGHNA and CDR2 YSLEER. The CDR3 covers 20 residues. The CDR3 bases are TGCGCCAGCAGCCAAGCATGGGGAAGTGATCAGCGGTTCTCCTACAATGAGCAGTTCTTC. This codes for CASSQAWGSDQRFSYNEQFF.

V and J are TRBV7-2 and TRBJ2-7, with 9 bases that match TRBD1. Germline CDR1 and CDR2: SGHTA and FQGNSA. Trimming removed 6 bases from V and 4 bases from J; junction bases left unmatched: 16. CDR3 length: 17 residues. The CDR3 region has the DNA TGTGCCAGCAGTAGGGCCCGTTGGGGACAGGGATCGTACGAGCAGTACTTC. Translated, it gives CASSRARWGQGSYEQYF.

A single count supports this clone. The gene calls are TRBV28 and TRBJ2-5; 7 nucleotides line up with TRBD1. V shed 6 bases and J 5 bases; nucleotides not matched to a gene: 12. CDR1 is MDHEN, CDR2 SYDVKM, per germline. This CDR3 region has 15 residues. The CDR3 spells CASRAPGTVAETQYF. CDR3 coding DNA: TGTGCCAGCAGGGCACCGGGGACAGTGGCGGAGACCCAGTACTTC.

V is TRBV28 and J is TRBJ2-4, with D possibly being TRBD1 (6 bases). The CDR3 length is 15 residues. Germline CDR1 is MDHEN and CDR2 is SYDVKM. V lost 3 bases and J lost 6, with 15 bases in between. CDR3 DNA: TGTGCCAGCAGTTTCGACAGACAGGTTCGAAACATTCAGTACTTC. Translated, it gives CASSFDRQVRNIQYF. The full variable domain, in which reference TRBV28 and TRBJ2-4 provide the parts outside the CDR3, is DVKVTQSSRYLVKRTGEKVFLECVQDMDHENMFWYRQDPGLGLRLIYFSYDVKMKEKGDIPEGYSVSREKKERFSLILESASTNQTSMYLCASSFDRQVRNIQYFGAGTRLSVL.

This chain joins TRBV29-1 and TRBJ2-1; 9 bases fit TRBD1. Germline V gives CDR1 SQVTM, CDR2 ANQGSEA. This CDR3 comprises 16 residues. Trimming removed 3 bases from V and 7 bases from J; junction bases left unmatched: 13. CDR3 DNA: TGCAGCGTTGAGGGCATAGGGACAGGGTTTAAGAATGAGCAGTTCTTC. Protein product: CSVEGIGTGFKNEQFF.

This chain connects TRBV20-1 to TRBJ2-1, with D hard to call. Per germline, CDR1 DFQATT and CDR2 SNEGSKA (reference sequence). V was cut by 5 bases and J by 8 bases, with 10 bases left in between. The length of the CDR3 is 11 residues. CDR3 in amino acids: CSAGDSHEQFF. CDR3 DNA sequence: TGCAGTGCTGGGGATAGCCATGAGCAGTTCTTC.

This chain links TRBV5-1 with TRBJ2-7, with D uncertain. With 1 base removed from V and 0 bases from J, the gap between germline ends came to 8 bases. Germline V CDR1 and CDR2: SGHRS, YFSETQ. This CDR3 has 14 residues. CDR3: CASSLLYSSYEQYF. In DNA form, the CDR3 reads TGCGCCAGCAGCTTGTTGTATAGCTCCTACGAGCAGTACTTC.

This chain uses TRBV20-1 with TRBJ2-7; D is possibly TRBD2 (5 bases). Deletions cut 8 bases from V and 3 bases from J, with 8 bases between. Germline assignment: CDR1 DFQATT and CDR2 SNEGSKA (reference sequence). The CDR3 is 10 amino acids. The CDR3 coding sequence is TGCAGTTACGGGGACTACGAGCAGTACTTC. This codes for CSYGDYEQYF.

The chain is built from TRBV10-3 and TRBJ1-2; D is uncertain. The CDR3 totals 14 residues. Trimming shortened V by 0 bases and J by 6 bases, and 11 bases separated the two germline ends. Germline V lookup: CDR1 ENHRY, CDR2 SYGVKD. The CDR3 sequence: CAISESYGYNGYTF. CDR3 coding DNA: TGTGCCATCAGTGAGTCTTACGGGTACAATGGCTACACCTTC.